A single sample gave rise to the 27 T cell receptor beta chains below, sequenced in a study of technical replicates of blood from a handful of donors. Clones were read by immunoSEQ multiplex PCR, and TCRdb kept only the in-frame ones, dropping some. The repertoire holds some 67,000 clones, with roughly 98% as singletons. The sequenced sample consisted of T cells isolated from PBMCs. These receptors all come from a human donor in good health.

V is TRBV6-1 and J is TRBJ1-2, with D maybe TRBD1 (5 bases). V was clipped by 6 bases and J by 3 bases, with 11 bases between them. CDR1 and CDR2 (germline): MNHNS, SASEGT. The length of the CDR3 is 13 residues. The CDR3 DNA follows: TGTGCCAGCAGGCGGGGGAGCGACTATGGCTACACCTTC. The encoded protein is CASRRGSDYGYTF.

V is TRBV10-3 and J is TRBJ2-7; TRBD1 aligns across 10 bases. V shed 3 bases, J shed 7 bases, and the junction held 9 bases outside the gene matches. The CDR3 has 15 residues. Germline V gene data show CDR1 as ENHRY and CDR2 as SYGVKD. As DNA, the CDR3 is TGTGCCATCAGTGACCCCGGGACAGGGGTTAGGGAGCAGTACTTC. It yields the protein CAISDPGTGVREQYF.

The chain has TRBV29-1 and TRBJ2-1; D is unresolved. V gave up 7 bases and J gave up 9 bases, with 13 bases separating them. CDR1 and CDR2 from the germline V gene are SQVTM and ANQGSEA. The CDR3 has 11 residues. This CDR3 is CSAGEVGEQFF. The CDR3, as DNA: TGCAGCGCCGGAGAGGTAGGTGAGCAGTTCTTC.

This chain links TRBV11-2 with TRBJ1-6; 8 bases align to TRBD1. Germline assignment: CDR1 SGHAT and CDR2 FQNNGV. Trimming at V came to 7 bases and at J to 10 bases, leaving 9 bases not matched to a gene. The CDR3 spans 14 residues. In DNA form, the CDR3 reads TGTGCCAGCAAGGAACAGGGGGTAAACTCACCCCTCCACTTT. Residues: CASKEQGVNSPLHF.

DNA of the CDR3: TGCGCCAGCAGCGCCGGGACTAGCTCTGACAAGTACTTC. Protein: CASSAGTSSDKYF. The V gene is TRBV10-2, the J gene TRBJ2-4; 9 bases align to TRBD2. This CDR3 region has 13 residues. The junction had 11 bases not matched to a gene; V was cut back by 6 bases and J by 14 bases. The germline V gene has CDR1 WSHSY and CDR2 SAAADI.

This clone came up once. The chain couples TRBV25-1 to TRBJ2-1; D ambiguous. The CDR3 runs 14 residues. V was cut by 3 bases and J by 2 bases, with 8 bases left in between. The germline V gene encodes CDR1 MGHDK and CDR2 SYGVNS. The CDR3 protein is CASSDHRAYNEQFF. In nucleotides, the CDR3 is TGTGCCAGCAGTGATCACAGAGCCTACAATGAGCAGTTCTTC. Variable domain in full (rest from reference TRBV25-1 and TRBJ2-1): EADIYQTPRYLVIGTGKKITLECSQTMGHDKMYWYQQDPGMELHLIHYSYGVNSTEKGDLSSESTVSRIRTEHFPLTLESARPSHTSQYLCASSDHRAYNEQFFGPGTRLTVL.

The rearrangement links TRBV4-2 to TRBJ2-1; TRBD2 matches 12 bases. In germline, CDR1 is LGHNA, CDR2 YNFKEQ. After removal of 5 bases from V and 9 bases from J, the junction contained 8 bases not matched to a gene. The CDR3 contains 15 residues. CDR3 nucleotide sequence: TGTGCCAGCAGCGCTTCGACTAGCGGGAGTGGTGAGCAGTTCTTC. This encodes CASSASTSGSGEQFF.

The chain couples TRBV19 to TRBJ2-7; TRBD1 agrees at 7 bases. In germline, CDR1 is LNHDA, CDR2 SQIVND (reference sequence). V shed 4 bases and J 1 base; nucleotides not matched to a gene: 10. This CDR3 is built from 16 residues. CDR3 amino acids: CASSTTPQTGSYEQYF. The CDR3 DNA reads as TGTGCCAGTAGTACGACCCCTCAGACAGGGTCCTACGAGCAGTACTTC.

This rearrangement joins TRBV4-1 to TRBJ2-7; 7 bases line up with TRBD1. The germline V gene has CDR1 MGHRA and CDR2 YSYEKL. The CDR3 runs 14 residues. V gave up 1 base and J gave up 2 bases; unmatched junction bases: 2. The CDR3 protein is CASSQGTGPYEQYF. CDR3 coding DNA: TGCGCCAGCAGCCAAGGGACAGGACCCTACGAGCAGTACTTC.

Written as DNA, the CDR3 is TGTGCCAGCTCACCGGGCAGGGCGAACACCGGGGAGCTGTTTTTT. Amino acid sequence: CASSPGRANTGELFF. V gene TRBV18 combines with J gene TRBJ2-2; D perhaps matches TRBD1 (5 bases). The CDR3 spans 15 residues. Germline loops: CDR1 KGHSH, CDR2 LQKENI. The V and J ends lost 3 bases and 0 bases respectively, with 8 bases between them.

The chain links TRBV6-1 to TRBJ2-1; no clear D gene. Trimming removed 1 base from V and 6 bases from J, with 16 bases in between. The length of the CDR3 is 16 residues. In germline, CDR1 is MNHNS, CDR2 SASEGT. As DNA, the CDR3 is TGTGCCAGCAGTGAAGTACGCGATCTAGGCGGCAATGAGCAGTTCTTC. Translating it yields CASSEVRDLGGNEQFF.

The gene calls are TRBV6-1 and TRBJ1-1; a possible D gene is TRBD1 (5 bases). The V end was cut by 6 bases, the J end by 5 bases, with 16 bases between. The CDR3 extends over 14 amino acids. Germline V gene data show CDR1 as MNHNS and CDR2 as SASEGT. CDR3 region: CASRAGGGWTEAFF. The CDR3 DNA is TGTGCCAGCAGGGCCGGCGGGGGGTGGACTGAAGCTTTCTTT.

The chain links TRBV28 to TRBJ1-4; the match to TRBD1 covers 9 bases. Germline values: CDR1 MDHEN, CDR2 SYDVKM. This CDR3 has 16 amino acids. Trimming took 2 bases from V and 5 from J; bases not matched to a gene: 6. The CDR3 here is CASSLTSGTGNEKLFF. CDR3 nucleotide sequence: TGTGCCAGCAGTTTAACCAGCGGGACAGGGAATGAAAAACTGTTTTTT.

The count of this clone is one. The chain recombines TRBV7-9 with TRBJ2-7; possible D gene TRBD1, 7 bases. The V end was cut by 5 bases, the J end by 0 bases, with 14 bases between. CDR3 length: 15 residues. Germline V gene lookup returns CDR1 SEHNR and CDR2 FQNEAQ (reference sequence). CDR3 loop: CASSRAGGTSYEQYF. CDR3 nucleotides: TGTGCCAGCAGCCGCGCAGGGGGGACCTCCTACGAGCAGTACTTC.

The chain couples TRBV9 to TRBJ2-3; D is ambiguous. Trimming removed 3 bases at V and 3 bases at J, with 11 bases between. CDR3 size: 14 residues. The germline V gene encodes CDR1 SGDLS and CDR2 YYNGEE. CDR3 loop: CASSAEIETDTQYF. For the CDR3, the DNA is TGTGCCAGCAGCGCCGAGATCGAGACAGATACGCAGTATTTT.

V usage is TRBV6-1 and J usage is TRBJ2-7, with 9 bases fitting TRBD2. Looked up from germline, CDR1 is MNHNS and CDR2 is SASEGT. The CDR3 is 13 residues long. J lost 6 bases, V lost 4 bases, and 4 bases had no gene match. CDR3 nucleotide sequence: TGTGCCAGCAGTGTAGGGACTAGCTCCGAGCAGTACTTC. Amino acids: CASSVGTSSEQYF.

This sequence joins TRBV4-1 and TRBJ2-1; maybe TRBD2 (7 bases). The ends were cut back, 5 bases at V and 4 bases at J, with 21 bases in the middle. Germline-derived CDR1 and CDR2 are MGHRA and YSYEKL. This CDR3 region has 17 residues. CDR3 in amino acids: CASSDKPRGEGYNEQFF. The DNA of the CDR3 is TGCGCCAGCAGCGACAAGCCGAGGGGGGAGGGATACAATGAGCAGTTCTTC.

The CDR3 spells CASRSSVGVGYTF. The CDR3 DNA is TGTGCCAGTAGATCATCGGTTGGAGTTGGCTACACCTTC. This sequence joins TRBV19 and TRBJ1-2; D gene ambiguous. Trimming took 6 bases from V and 7 from J, leaving 15 bases between them. This CDR3 is built from 13 residues. Germline assignment: CDR1 LNHDA and CDR2 SQIVND (reference sequence).

The chain links TRBV10-3 to TRBJ1-5; perhaps TRBD1 as D (6 bases). Trimming removed 3 bases from V and 2 bases from J, with 11 bases in between. The CDR3 has 15 residues. Germline V gene sequence: CDR1 ENHRY, CDR2 SYGVKD. The CDR3 is CAISDRTVGNQPQHF. Here the CDR3 DNA reads TGTGCCATCAGTGACAGGACAGTAGGCAATCAGCCCCAGCATTTT.

The chain uses TRBV28 and TRBJ2-7; possibly TRBD1 for D (5 bases). Germline assignment: CDR1 MDHEN and CDR2 SYDVKM. V was shortened by 4 bases and J by 1 base, with 14 bases between the two germline ends. The CDR3 is 15 residues long. CDR3 in amino acids: CASSSGGHGSYEQYF. The CDR3 DNA is TGTGCCAGCAGTTCTGGCGGACACGGATCCTACGAGCAGTACTTC.

V is TRBV28 and J is TRBJ1-1; 7 bases fit TRBD1. The CDR3 has 17 residues. The germline V gene encodes CDR1 MDHEN and CDR2 SYDVKM. The J segment lost 2 bases and the V segment lost 5 bases, leaving 14 bases of the junction unmatched. CDR3 residues: CASSIRQGAGGNTEAFF. CDR3 in DNA: TGTGCCAGCAGTATAAGACAGGGCGCGGGGGGAAACACTGAAGCTTTCTTT.

The V and J genes are TRBV5-4 and TRBJ2-5; no firm D call. The germline CDR1 and CDR2 sequences are SGHNT and YYREEE (reference sequence). The length of the CDR3 is 13 residues. Trimming left V 2 bases short and J 3 bases short, with 8 bases between. The CDR3 sequence: CASSFASEETQYF. The CDR3 DNA reads TGTGCCAGCAGCTTCGCCAGTGAAGAGACCCAGTACTTC.

J is TRBJ1-5 and V is TRBV19; TRBD1 matches at 9 bases. CDR3 size: 15 residues. Germline values: CDR1 LNHDA, CDR2 SQIVND (reference sequence). V shed 3 bases and J 6 bases; nucleotides not matched to a gene: 6. CDR3 sequence (DNA): TGTGCCAGTAGTATTTCGGGACAGGGAGGTCAGCCCCAGCATTTT. It codes for CASSISGQGGQPQHF.

The rearrangement links TRBV6-4 to TRBJ2-1; 10 bases map to TRBD1. The CDR3 is made up of 13 amino acids. After removal of 6 bases from V and 6 bases from J, the junction contained 2 bases not matched to a gene. Germline assignment: CDR1 MRHNA and CDR2 SNTAGT. CDR3 sequence: CASSRDRGNEQFF. The CDR3, as DNA: TGTGCCAGCAGCCGGGACAGGGGCAATGAGCAGTTCTTC.

The chain has TRBV19 and TRBJ2-1; TRBD2 agrees at 11 bases. Germline trimming cut 4 bases from V and 12 bases from J; bases unmatched to any gene: 5. The CDR3 has 13 residues. Germline values: CDR1 LNHDA, CDR2 SQIVND (reference sequence). The CDR3 bases are TGTGCCAGTAGTACTAGCGGGAGGCTGGGGCAGTTCTTC. Amino acid sequence: CASSTSGRLGQFF. Filled out from reference TRBV19 and TRBJ2-1, the complete variable domain reads DGGITQSPKYLFRKEGQNVTLSCEQNLNHDAMYWYRQDPGQGLRLIYYSQIVNDFQKGDIAEGYSVSREKKESFPLTVTSAQKNPTAFYLCASSTSGRLGQFFGPGTRLTVL.

The chain is built from TRBV7-9 and TRBJ1-1; D is unresolved. The germline CDR1 and CDR2 sequences are SEHNR and FQNEAQ (reference sequence). The V end lost 4 bases, the J end lost 4 bases, and 10 bases lay between the germline ends. This CDR3 has 13 residues. DNA for the CDR3: TGTGCCAGCAGCTGGTCCTCTAGCACTGAAGCTTTCTTT. Amino acids: CASSWSSSTEAFF.

The chain employs TRBV5-1 and TRBJ2-7; weak D call: TRBD1 (6 bases). V lost 4 bases and J lost 3, with 8 bases in between. This CDR3 has 12 residues. Germline CDR1 and CDR2: SGHRS and YFSETQ. Here the CDR3 DNA reads TGCGCCAGCAGCATACAGGGCTACGAGCAGTACTTC. It is translated as CASSIQGYEQYF.